What follows is one T cell receptor beta chain and its context. Antigen: not known. For TCR beta, libraries came from quantitative 5'-RACE with molecular barcodes. TCRdb processed the 5' RACE reads anew with MiXCR; each CDR3 protein has one entry. The table has over 150,000 distinct CDR3 sequences, 9.5% to 15% seen once; the top ten hold approximately 15%. This sample is drawn from a study of CD8 T cells in ankylosing spondylitis. Study-level points and caveats: A number of the motif variants had already been described in reactive arthritis synovial fluid and blood. Reportedly, matched ankylosing spondylitis synovial fluid was significantly enriched for disease-linked clones.

The germline V and J ends were trimmed by 5 bases and 9 bases, with 13 bases remaining between them. The CDR3 has 12 amino acids. CDR1 MGHDK and CDR2 SYGVNS come from the germline V gene. The sample taken for sequencing was blood, either unsorted or a sorted T cell fraction (not recorded which). This TCR was sampled from a male donor with ankylosing spondylitis or in good health (not recorded which). The chain couples TRBV25-1 to TRBJ1-1; D unresolved. The CDR3 bases are TGTGCCAGCAGTCTGACCTCGACCCAAGCTTTCTTT. It is translated as CASSLTSTQAFF.